Listed here are 24 T cell receptor beta chains from one sample, sequenced in a study of T cell responses to AZD1222 COVID-19 vaccine. TCRdb keeps only in-frame clones here, not all; method: immunoSEQ multiplex PCR. Of 160,000 or so clones in the sample, around 94% are singletons; the top ten hold 5.1%. The input for sequencing was peripheral blood, taken 28 days after the second AZD1222 dose. The receptors were gathered from an adult who received the AZD1222 COVID-19 vaccine.

The chain combines TRBV29-1 with TRBJ1-5; no reliable D call. This CDR3 region has 15 residues. Trimming stripped 4 bases from V and 0 bases from J, with 13 bases between. Germline V gives CDR1 SQVTM, CDR2 ANQGSEA. The CDR3 DNA reads TGCAGCGTTGTGTGGCGATTCTATAGCAATCAGCCCCAGCATTTT. This translates into CSVVWRFYSNQPQHF.

The chain uses TRBV28 and TRBJ1-3, with a possible D match to TRBD1 (5 bases). Germline loops: CDR1 MDHEN, CDR2 SYDVKM. The ends were cut back, 8 bases at V and 0 bases at J, with 8 bases in the middle. The CDR3 is 13 amino acids. For the CDR3, the DNA is TGTGCCAGCGGACATTTCTCTGGAAACACCATATATTTT. It translates to CASGHFSGNTIYF.

This sequence joins TRBV19 and TRBJ2-7, with D possibly being TRBD1 or TRBD2 (5 bases each). The ends were cut back, 4 bases at V and 0 bases at J, with 16 bases in the middle. Germline V gene lookup returns CDR1 LNHDA and CDR2 SQIVND (reference sequence). This CDR3 has 16 residues. The CDR3 sequence: CASSSSGWGISYEQYF. The CDR3 DNA reads as TGTGCCAGTAGTAGTTCCGGGTGGGGGATCTCCTACGAGCAGTACTTC.

This clone occurred a few times. The chain is built from TRBV30 and TRBJ1-5; perhaps TRBD1 as D (6 bases). The CDR3 consists of 14 residues. V dropped 0 bases and J dropped 3 bases, with 9 bases sitting between them. Germline V gives CDR1 GTSNPN, CDR2 SVGIG (reference sequence). Here the CDR3 DNA reads TGTGCCTGGAGTGTAGGGGGGTACAATCAGCCCCAGCATTTT. Translation gives CAWSVGGYNQPQHF.

V gene TRBV3-1 (or the pseudogene TRBV3-2) combines with J gene TRBJ1-1, with D perhaps TRBD1 (6 bases). Per the germline V gene, CDR1 is LGHDT and CDR2 is YNNKEL (reference sequence). V lost 4 bases, J lost 2 bases, and 11 bases lay in between. The CDR3 consists of 14 residues. The CDR3 reads CASSPGHSNTEAFF. As DNA, the CDR3 is TGTGCCAGCAGCCCGGGACACTCCAACACTGAAGCTTTCTTT.

The V call is TRBV24-1, the J call TRBJ1-2, with TRBD1 identical over 8 bases. Germline CDR1 is KGHDR and CDR2 is SFDVKD. The V and J ends lost 6 bases and 7 bases, in that order; junction bases with no gene match: 6. The CDR3 is 13 amino acids. The CDR3: CATSQWQGAGYTF. The CDR3 DNA follows: TGTGCCACCAGTCAGTGGCAGGGGGCTGGCTACACCTTC.

The V call is TRBV25-1, the J call TRBJ1-2; D unresolved. The V gene's germline CDR1 is MGHDK and CDR2 SYGVNS. The ends were cut back, 4 bases at V and 4 bases at J, with 13 bases in the middle. The CDR3 runs 14 residues. CDR3: CASSGTPEGYGYTF. The CDR3 region has the DNA TGTGCCAGCAGTGGCACACCGGAGGGCTATGGCTACACCTTC.

The rearrangement links TRBV6-1 to TRBJ2-7, with 8 bases matching TRBD1. After removal of 4 bases from V and 2 bases from J, the junction contained 19 bases not matched to a gene. The CDR3 has 19 amino acids. Germline CDR1 MNHNS, CDR2 SASEGT. The CDR3 nucleotides are TGTGCCAGCAGTGGACAGGGGCGCCGAGGACGGTATGAGCCCTACGAGCAGTACTTC. Its protein is CASSGQGRRGRYEPYEQYF.

The chain joins TRBV9 to TRBJ2-2; 7 bases match TRBD2. V trimming: 4 bases; J trimming: 1 base; junction bases outside the gene matches: 7. Germline V gives CDR1 SGDLS, CDR2 YYNGEE. The CDR3 spans 16 residues. The CDR3 sequence: CASSYRLAVNTGELFF. CDR3 nucleotide sequence: TGTGCCAGCAGCTACCGACTAGCAGTGAACACCGGGGAGCTGTTTTTT. The variable domain in full, with the rest retrieved from reference TRBV9 and TRBJ2-2, is DSGVTQTPKHLITATGQRVTLRCSPRSGDLSVYWYQQSLDQGLQFLIQYYNGEERAKGNILERFSAQQFPDLHSELNLSSLELGDSALYFCASSYRLAVNTGELFFGEGSRLTVL.

This chain connects TRBV7-8 to TRBJ1-5, with 8 bases identical to TRBD1. Unmatched junction bases numbered 15, after V lost 2 bases and J lost 9 bases. The germline V gene has CDR1 SGHVS and CDR2 FQNEAQ. This CDR3 is 17 amino acids long. The CDR3 reads CASSLLGQGIFPWPQHF. CDR3 nucleotide sequence: TGTGCCAGCAGCTTATTAGGACAGGGCATCTTCCCTTGGCCCCAGCATTTT.

The rearrangement uses TRBV12-3 or TRBV12-4 and TRBJ1-6; D might be TRBD1 (6 bases). V was clipped by 1 base and J by 14 bases, with 6 bases between them. This CDR3 spans 11 amino acids. CDR3 loop: CASSLGTALHF. The CDR3 DNA follows: TGTGCCAGCAGTTTAGGGACAGCCCTCCACTTT.

This rearrangement joins TRBV25-1 to TRBJ2-1; 8 bases agree with TRBD1. Germline loops: CDR1 MGHDK, CDR2 SYGVNS. This CDR3 has 14 residues. V was clipped by 1 base and J by 11 bases; unmatched bases: 7. CDR3 DNA sequence: TGTGCCAGCAGTGAATTCCTCACAGGGGGTAAGCAGTTCTTC. Protein sequence: CASSEFLTGGKQFF. Complete variable domain (other parts from reference TRBV25-1 and TRBJ2-1): EADIYQTPRYLVIGTGKKITLECSQTMGHDKMYWYQQDPGMELHLIHYSYGVNSTEKGDLSSESTVSRIRTEHFPLTLESARPSHTSQYLCASSEFLTGGKQFFGPGTRLTVL.

This chain connects TRBV6-2 or TRBV6-3 to TRBJ2-7; the match to TRBD2 covers 8 bases. The junction had 2 bases not matched to a gene; V was cut back by 4 bases and J by 0 bases. CDR1 is MNHEY and CDR2 is SVGEGT in the germline V gene. The CDR3 runs to 14 residues. CDR3 coding DNA: TGTGCCAGCAGTTCAGCGGGGGACTCCTACGAGCAGTACTTC. Translated, it gives CASSSAGDSYEQYF.

The CDR3 DNA sequence: TGTGCCAGCTCACCACTGACGGGAGGCGATGAGCAGTTCTTC. It specifies CASSPLTGGDEQFF. V usage is TRBV18 and J usage is TRBJ2-1, with 7 bases identical to TRBD2. The CDR3 is 14 residues long. The junction had 5 bases not matched to a gene; V was cut back by 1 base and J by 8 bases. Germline V CDR1 and CDR2: KGHSH, LQKENI. Full variable domain (remainder filled in from reference TRBV18 and TRBJ2-1): NAGVMQNPRHLVRRRGQEARLRCSPMKGHSHVYWYRQLPEEGLKFMVYLQKENIIDESGMPKERFSAEFPKEGPSILRIQQVVRGDSAAYFCASSPLTGGDEQFFGPGTRLTVL.

This clone appeared a single time. V gene TRBV6-5 combines with J gene TRBJ2-2; D gene unclear. V dropped 2 bases and J dropped 1 base, with 2 bases sitting between them. The CDR3 extends over 13 amino acids. Germline V CDR1 and CDR2: MNHEY, SVGAGI. The CDR3 loop is CASSYENTGELFF. The CDR3 DNA reads TGTGCCAGCAGTTACGAGAACACCGGGGAGCTGTTTTTT.

The chain is built from TRBV3-1 (or the pseudogene TRBV3-2) and TRBJ1-6; 7 bases line up with TRBD1. There are 16 residues in the CDR3. V lost 3 bases, J lost 7 bases, and 9 bases stayed unmatched. Germline V lookup: CDR1 LGHDT, CDR2 YNNKEL (reference sequence). CDR3 region: CASSHQPGGRNSPLHF. Here the CDR3 DNA reads TGTGCCAGCAGCCATCAGCCAGGGGGACGGAATTCACCCCTCCACTTT.

The J gene is TRBJ2-1, the V gene TRBV4-1, with a weak D call TRBD2 (6 bases). This CDR3 is 16 amino acids long. The ends were cut back, 3 bases at V and 7 bases at J, with 19 bases in the middle. Per germline, CDR1 MGHRA and CDR2 YSYEKL. The chain's CDR3 is CASSHSTSRVWNEQFF. CDR3 nucleotides: TGCGCCAGCAGCCACAGCACTAGCCGGGTTTGGAATGAGCAGTTCTTC.

This clone has a handful of counts. The chain recombines TRBV7-8 with TRBJ2-3; the match to TRBD2 covers 15 bases. This CDR3 has 19 residues. V lost 5 bases, J lost 3 bases, and 12 bases stayed unmatched. Germline-derived CDR1 and CDR2 are SGHVS and FQNEAQ. The CDR3 DNA follows: TGTGCCAGCAGCCCACACGGGACTAGCGGGAGGAGGAGGACAGATACGCAGTATTTT. Protein: CASSPHGTSGRRRTDTQYF.

J is TRBJ1-1 and V is TRBV6-2 or TRBV6-3; a possible D gene is TRBD1 (5 bases). The germline gives CDR1 MNHEY, CDR2 SVGEGT. CDR3 length: 13 amino acids. The V end lost 2 bases, the J end lost 7 bases, and 11 bases lay between the germline ends. Here the CDR3 DNA reads TGTGCCAGCAGTTACGCGGGGACGCGTGAAGCTTTCTTT. Its translation is CASSYAGTREAFF.

The CDR3 coding sequence is TGTGCCAGCAGCGACGCCTTGGACAGGGCATTTAACTATGGCTACACCTTC. Amino acid sequence: CASSDALDRAFNYGYTF. V usage is TRBV6-2 or TRBV6-3 and J usage is TRBJ1-2; 8 bases match TRBD1. Germline values: CDR1 MNHEY, CDR2 SVGEGT. This CDR3 is built from 17 residues. V lost 6 bases and J lost 1; bases outside the gene matches: 13.

V is TRBV19 and J is TRBJ1-5; D gene unclear. The CDR3 covers 15 residues. Trimming left V 6 bases short and J 4 bases short, with 16 bases between. CDR1 and CDR2 (germline): LNHDA, SQIVND (reference sequence). This chain's CDR3 is CASREGQVKNQPQHF. In DNA, the CDR3 is TGTGCCAGTAGAGAGGGTCAGGTGAAAAATCAGCCCCAGCATTTT.

V gene TRBV7-8 combines with J gene TRBJ2-2, with D maybe TRBD2 (5 bases). The ends were cut back, 6 bases at V and 3 bases at J, with 17 bases in the middle. Per germline, CDR1 SGHVS and CDR2 FQNEAQ. The CDR3 is 16 residues long. CDR3 coding DNA: TGTGCCAGCAGTCCCTCCTGGGAGACCCACACCGGGGAGCTGTTTTTT. It specifies CASSPSWETHTGELFF. The full variable domain, its missing parts supplied by reference TRBV7-8 and TRBJ2-2, is GAGVSQSPRYKVAKRGQDVALRCDPISGHVSLFWYQQALGQGPEFLTYFQNEAQLDKSGLPSDRFFAERPEGSVSTLKIQRTQQEDSAVYLCASSPSWETHTGELFFGEGSRLTVL.

V and J are TRBV6-1 and TRBJ1-5; possible D gene TRBD1, 5 bases. V was clipped by 2 bases and J by 7 bases, with 21 bases between them. The V gene's germline CDR1 is MNHNS and CDR2 SASEGT. The CDR3 length is 17 residues. For the CDR3, the DNA is TGTGCCAGCAGTGAAAGTAAAGGGGTCGCGAGGCGGCAGCCCCAGCATTTT. Translation: CASSESKGVARRQPQHF.

This clone was seen only once. The chain combines TRBV5-4 with TRBJ1-4; TRBD1 is a possible D gene (5 bases). Per germline, CDR1 SGHNT and CDR2 YYREEE (reference sequence). CDR3 length equals 14 residues. V was pared by 2 bases and J by 7 bases, with 12 bases between. CDR3 amino acids: CASSFQGKGEKLFF. As DNA, the CDR3 is TGTGCCAGCAGCTTTCAGGGCAAGGGTGAAAAACTGTTTTTT.